Below are 28 T cell receptor beta chains sequenced from a single sample in a study of identical twins. TCRdb analysed the 5' RACE reads with MiXCR anew, one entry per CDR3 protein. The table shows about 1.7 million distinct CDR3 sequences, with under 35% occurring only once. Input material: cord blood. These receptors were taken from a newborn girl in good health.

The chain employs TRBV12-3 or TRBV12-4 and TRBJ2-6; D is perhaps TRBD1 (5 bases). V was clipped by 6 bases and J by 0 bases, with 12 bases between them. This CDR3 region has 16 residues. CDR3 amino acids: CASRQYRSSGANVLTF. DNA of the CDR3: TGTGCCAGCAGGCAATACAGGTCCTCTGGGGCCAACGTCCTGACTTTC.

V is TRBV4-1 and J is TRBJ2-7; no reliable D call. The V gene's germline CDR1 is MGHRA and CDR2 YSYEKL. The CDR3 is made up of 14 amino acids. Trimming shortened V by 4 bases and J by 3 bases, and 13 bases separated the two germline ends. DNA of the CDR3: TGCGCCAGCAGCCCCGAAGTGTTCAGCTACGAGCAGTACTTC. Translated, it gives CASSPEVFSYEQYF.

The gene calls are TRBV29-1 and TRBJ2-5; 8 bases line up with TRBD2. The J call may be incorrect, as the DNA end agrees better with TRBJ2-7. The germline V gene encodes CDR1 SQVTM and CDR2 ANQGSEA. The CDR3 consists of 12 residues. CDR3 loop: CSVERRGGEQYF. Written as DNA, the CDR3 is TGCAGCGTTGAACGTCGGGGGGGCGAGCAGTACTTC.

There are many counts of this clonotype. The chain carries TRBV10-3 and TRBJ2-6; D unclear. Germline-derived CDR1 and CDR2 are ENHRY and SYGVKD. The CDR3 runs 16 residues. V lost 6 bases and J lost 0, with 12 bases in between. The CDR3 bases are TGTGCCATCAGCAAACAAGTTATCTCTGGGGCCAACGTCCTGACTTTC. Encoded protein: CAISKQVISGANVLTF.

This clonotype was counted between two and nine times. The chain combines TRBV6-6 with TRBJ1-5; 7 nucleotides line up with TRBD1. Per germline, CDR1 MNHNY and CDR2 SVGAGI (reference sequence). The length of the CDR3 is 13 residues. V dropped 2 bases and J dropped 7; count of bases not matched to a gene: 2. The CDR3 nucleotides are TGTGCCAGCAGTTACAGGGGGCAACAGCCCCAGCATTTT. Its translation: CASSYRGQQPQHF.

This sequence joins TRBV2 and TRBJ2-2; TRBD1 agrees at 7 bases. The CDR3 sequence is 16 residues long. With V trimmed by 3 bases and J by 4 bases, 8 bases remained unmatched. From germline, CDR1 is SNHLY and CDR2 FYNNEI. The CDR3 sequence is CASSDMRQGFTGELFF. Written as DNA, the CDR3 is TGTGCCAGCAGTGATATGAGACAGGGCTTCACCGGGGAGCTGTTTTTT.

This clonotype was observed a handful of times. The chain joins TRBV6-1 to TRBJ2-7; TRBD1 aligns across 8 bases. CDR1 and CDR2 from the germline V gene are MNHNS and SASEGT. CDR3 length: 15 residues. V shed 4 bases and J 4 bases; nucleotides not matched to a gene: 9. In nucleotides, the CDR3 is TGTGCCAGCAGTGTTACCGGGACAGGTCTTTACGAGCAGTACTTC. It translates to CASSVTGTGLYEQYF.

J is TRBJ1-6 and V is TRBV18, with a tentative D call TRBD1 (5 bases). Trimming left V 3 bases short and J 10 bases short, with 13 bases between. The CDR3 has 14 amino acids. Germline CDR1 is KGHSH and CDR2 is LQKENI. CDR3 loop: CASSPRGESSPLHF. DNA of the CDR3: TGTGCCAGCTCACCGCGGGGGGAGAGCTCACCCCTCCACTTT. The full variable domain, in which reference TRBV18 and TRBJ1-6 provide the parts outside the CDR3, is NAGVMQNPRHLVRRRGQEARLRCSPMKGHSHVYWYRQLPEEGLKFMVYLQKENIIDESGMPKERFSAEFPKEGPSILRIQQVVRGDSAAYFCASSPRGESSPLHFGNGTRLTVT.

This clonotype showed up just a few times. V usage is TRBV24-1 and J usage is TRBJ2-7, with 9 bases identical to TRBD1. The V gene's germline CDR1 is KGHDR and CDR2 SFDVKD. CDR3 size: 15 residues. V lost 2 bases to trimming and J lost 5 bases; unmatched junction nucleotides: 6. CDR3 protein: CATSDSGTGRNEQYF. Here the CDR3 DNA reads TGTGCCACCAGTGATTCCGGGACAGGGAGGAACGAGCAGTACTTC.

This chain links TRBV27 with TRBJ1-4; D may be TRBD1 (5 bases). The germline V gene has CDR1 MNHEY and CDR2 SMNVEV (reference sequence). The CDR3 length is 16 residues. Trimming took off 5 bases at V and 4 bases at J, with 17 bases between the two ends. CDR3: CASSGAPGRINEKLFF. In DNA form, the CDR3 reads TGTGCCAGCAGTGGGGCCCCCGGACGGATTAATGAAAAACTGTTTTTT.

The count of this clonotype is one. The rearrangement joins TRBV20-1 to TRBJ2-1; the D gene is possibly TRBD2 (5 bases). Germline CDR1 reads DFQATT; CDR2 reads SNEGSKA (reference sequence). CDR3 length equals 12 residues. V lost 4 bases and J lost 4, with 8 bases in between. As DNA, the CDR3 is TGCAGTGCTACGAGGGTGTACAATGAGCAGTTCTTC. It specifies CSATRVYNEQFF.

This rearrangement joins TRBV20-1 to TRBJ2-3, with D possibly being TRBD1 (5 bases). There are 15 residues in the CDR3. CDR1 DFQATT and CDR2 SNEGSKA come from the germline V gene (reference sequence). V lost 4 bases to trimming and J lost 6 bases, with 20 bases between them. CDR3 coding DNA: TGCAGTGCTATAGATCCGAGAAAGGGGCTCGATACGCAGTATTTT. Protein product: CSAIDPRKGLDTQYF.

This clonotype came up a few times. V gene TRBV28 combines with J gene TRBJ2-2; 9 nucleotides agree with TRBD1. Germline V gene lookup returns CDR1 MDHEN and CDR2 SYDVKM. The CDR3 length is 16 residues. J gave up 6 bases and V 0 bases, and 5 bases lay outside the gene matches. CDR3 protein: CASSLWGTGYAGELFF. CDR3 nucleotide sequence: TGTGCCAGCAGTTTATGGGGGACAGGGTACGCCGGGGAGCTGTTTTTT.

This clonotype was picked up a small number of times. The chain joins TRBV27 to TRBJ1-2, with 9 bases that match TRBD1. Germline V lookup: CDR1 MNHEY, CDR2 SMNVEV (reference sequence). V lost 1 base and J lost 8; bases outside the gene matches: 5. This CDR3 has 14 residues. The CDR3 loop is CASSLFGTGNGYTF. CDR3 coding DNA: TGTGCCAGCAGTTTATTCGGGACAGGGAACGGCTACACCTTC.

This clonotype was seen more than once but under ten times. The V call is TRBV5-5, the J call TRBJ1-5; TRBD1 might be the D (5 bases). The CDR3 has 14 amino acids. The V gene lost 4 bases and the J gene lost 3 bases, with 11 bases spanning the gap. Germline V lookup: CDR1 SGHKS, CDR2 YYEKEE (reference sequence). This CDR3 reads CASSGGPSNQPQHF. In DNA, the CDR3 is TGTGCCAGCAGCGGGGGACCGTCCAATCAGCCCCAGCATTTT.

V is TRBV29-1 and J is TRBJ1-2; 7 bases match TRBD1. The CDR3 contains 13 residues. Trimming at V came to 4 bases and at J to 0 bases, leaving 2 bases not matched to a gene. CDR1 SQVTM and CDR2 ANQGSEA come from the germline V gene. CDR3 coding DNA: TGCAGCGTTGTCGGGACAGCTAACTATGGCTACACCTTC. Its protein product is CSVVGTANYGYTF.

J is TRBJ2-7 and V is TRBV20-1; D not certain. Germline V lookup: CDR1 DFQATT, CDR2 SNEGSKA (reference sequence). This CDR3 region has 14 residues. Trimming pared 1 base from V and 4 bases from J, leaving 14 bases between. CDR3 region: CSARVRGLTYEQYF. The DNA for the CDR3 is TGCAGTGCTAGAGTTAGAGGTCTTACTTACGAGCAGTACTTC.

V and J are TRBV12-3 or TRBV12-4 and TRBJ1-6; no reliable D call. V lost 1 base and J 7 bases, leaving 11 bases between the germline ends. The CDR3 extends over 15 amino acids. The CDR3 here is CASSLGGPSNSPLHF. The CDR3 region has the DNA TGTGCCAGCAGTTTAGGCGGGCCATCAAATTCACCCCTCCACTTT.

This clonotype was seen many times. The chain has TRBV4-2 and TRBJ2-3; 15 nucleotides agree with TRBD2. The CDR3 is 18 residues long. The V gene's germline CDR1 is LGHNA and CDR2 YNFKEQ. The trim removed 1 base at V and 0 bases at J, leaving 2 bases unmatched. The CDR3 region is CASSQGTSGGASTDTQYF. In DNA, the CDR3 is TGTGCCAGCAGCCAAGGGACTAGCGGGGGGGCTAGCACAGATACGCAGTATTTT.

Turning to this clonotype: The junction departs from the called germline gene at one end, perhaps through a read error. The V call is TRBV6-1, the J call TRBJ1-2; D is ambiguous. This CDR3 spans 13 amino acids. CDR1 is MNHNS, CDR2 SASEGT, per germline. The CDR3 region is CDSSEVLREGYTF. CDR3 nucleotides: TGTGACAGCAGTGAAGTTCTAAGGGAGGGCTACACCTTC.

The rearrangement uses TRBV2 and TRBJ2-2, with D hard to call. This CDR3 is built from 13 residues. The V end lost 2 bases, the J end lost 5 bases, and 6 bases lay between the germline ends. Per the germline V gene, CDR1 is SNHLY and CDR2 is FYNNEI. The CDR3 spells CASSEWPTGELFF. CDR3 nucleotides: TGTGCCAGCAGTGAATGGCCTACCGGGGAGCTGTTTTTT.

A few counts support this clonotype. The chain is built from TRBV4-1 and TRBJ1-4; D is unresolved. CDR1 is MGHRA, CDR2 YSYEKL, per germline. Trimming stripped 0 bases from V and 7 bases from J, with 3 bases between. The CDR3 contains 12 residues. This chain's CDR3 is CASSQDLEKLFF. The CDR3 nucleotides read TGCGCCAGCAGCCAAGATCTTGAAAAACTGTTTTTT.

This clonotype came up a few times. This rearrangement joins TRBV6-1 to TRBJ2-7; a possible D gene is TRBD1 (6 bases). Trimming shortened V by 7 bases and J by 0 bases, and 19 bases separated the two germline ends. CDR3 size: 16 residues. Per the germline V gene, CDR1 is MNHNS and CDR2 is SASEGT. CDR3 bases: TGTGCCAGCATCCTATCTCCAGGACAGAGCTCCTACGAGCAGTACTTC. Translated: CASILSPGQSSYEQYF.

This clonotype was recorded many times. This chain joins TRBV28 and TRBJ2-7, with 10 bases that match TRBD2. CDR3 length: 15 amino acids. After removal of 6 bases from V and 0 bases from J, the junction contained 5 bases not matched to a gene. Germline CDR1 and CDR2: MDHEN and SYDVKM. The CDR3 region has the DNA TGTGCCAGCAGCCCCACTAGCGGGGCCTCCTACGAGCAGTACTTC. It yields the protein CASSPTSGASYEQYF.

The sample holds a few counts of this clonotype. The J gene is TRBJ1-1, the V gene TRBV6-1; no definite D call. Looked up from germline, CDR1 is MNHNS and CDR2 is SASEGT. CDR3 size: 13 residues. Trimming shortened V by 2 bases and J by 0 bases, and 4 bases separated the two germline ends. CDR3 nucleotide sequence: TGTGCCAGCAGTGAATCGGTGAACACTGAAGCTTTCTTT. This sequence encodes CASSESVNTEAFF.

With respect to this clonotype: Relative to the germline gene, one junction end is altered; a read error may explain this. V is TRBV20-1 and J is TRBJ2-1; 9 bases map to TRBD2. The germline V gene has CDR1 DFQATT and CDR2 SNEGSKA (reference sequence). This CDR3 comprises 15 residues. The CDR3 DNA is TGCAGTGCGAGAGGGCGGGAGGGCCCCTACAATGAGCAGTTCTTC. Translated: CSARGREGPYNEQFF.

This clonotype was detected ten times or more. The chain carries TRBV5-1 and TRBJ2-1; 9 bases line up with TRBD2. The CDR3 is made up of 14 amino acids. Germline V gene data show CDR1 as SGHRS and CDR2 as YFSETQ. J was trimmed by 6 bases and V by 4 bases; bases with no gene match: 5. In nucleotides, the CDR3 is TGCGCCAGCAGCCTTACTAGCGGGCCCAATGAGCAGTTCTTC. Protein: CASSLTSGPNEQFF.

This clonotype was counted between two and nine times. The chain employs TRBV5-1 and TRBJ1-1; D possibly corresponds to TRBD1 (5 bases). Per germline, CDR1 SGHRS and CDR2 YFSETQ. CDR3 length equals 16 residues. Trimming removed 4 bases from V and 3 bases from J, with 19 bases in between. CDR3 loop: CASSTTGVGSYTEAFF. CDR3 in DNA: TGCGCCAGCAGCACAACAGGTGTGGGGAGTTACACTGAAGCTTTCTTT.